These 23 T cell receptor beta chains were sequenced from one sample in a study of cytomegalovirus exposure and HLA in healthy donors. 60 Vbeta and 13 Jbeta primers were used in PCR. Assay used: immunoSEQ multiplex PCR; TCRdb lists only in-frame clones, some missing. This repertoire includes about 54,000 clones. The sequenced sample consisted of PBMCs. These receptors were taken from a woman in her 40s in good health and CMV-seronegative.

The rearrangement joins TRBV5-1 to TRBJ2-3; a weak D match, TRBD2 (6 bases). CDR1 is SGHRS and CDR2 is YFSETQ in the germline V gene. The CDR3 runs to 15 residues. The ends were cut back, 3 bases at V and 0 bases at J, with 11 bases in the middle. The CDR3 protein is CASSSPGTSTDTQYF. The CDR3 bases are TGCGCCAGCAGCTCACCCGGGACTAGCACAGATACGCAGTATTTT.

CDR3 protein: CASSRQLAGNYNEQFF. DNA of the CDR3: TGCGCCAGCAGCCGACAACTAGCGGGAAATTACAATGAGCAGTTCTTC. The chain has TRBV4-3 and TRBJ2-1; 10 nucleotides align to TRBD2. CDR1 is LGHNA and CDR2 is YSLEER in the germline V gene. The V and J ends lost 4 bases and 4 bases, in that order; junction bases with no gene match: 7. The CDR3 extends over 16 amino acids.

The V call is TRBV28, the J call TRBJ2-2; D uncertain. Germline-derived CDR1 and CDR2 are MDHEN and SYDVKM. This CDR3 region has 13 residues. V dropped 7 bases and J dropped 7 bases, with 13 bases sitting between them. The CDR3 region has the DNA TGTGCCAGCACCCTAGTGGGTGACGGGGAGCTGTTTTTT. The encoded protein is CASTLVGDGELFF.

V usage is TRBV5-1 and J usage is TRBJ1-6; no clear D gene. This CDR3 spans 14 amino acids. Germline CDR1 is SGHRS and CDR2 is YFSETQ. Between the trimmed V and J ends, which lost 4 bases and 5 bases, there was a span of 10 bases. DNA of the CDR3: TGCGCCAGCAGCCCGGGGTCCGATAATTCACCCCTCCACTTT. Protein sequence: CASSPGSDNSPLHF.

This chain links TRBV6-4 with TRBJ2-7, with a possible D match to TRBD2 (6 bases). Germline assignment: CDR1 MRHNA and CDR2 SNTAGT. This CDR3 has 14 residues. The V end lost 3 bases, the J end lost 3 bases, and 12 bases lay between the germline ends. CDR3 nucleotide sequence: TGTGCCAGCAGTGAACAAGCGGGTGGCTACGAGCAGTACTTC. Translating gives CASSEQAGGYEQYF.

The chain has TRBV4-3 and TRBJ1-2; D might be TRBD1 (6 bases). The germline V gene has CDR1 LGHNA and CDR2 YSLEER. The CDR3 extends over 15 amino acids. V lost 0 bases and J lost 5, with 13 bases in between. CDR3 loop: CASSQDGQSLYGYTF. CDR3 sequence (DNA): TGCGCCAGCAGCCAAGATGGACAGAGTCTTTATGGCTACACCTTC.

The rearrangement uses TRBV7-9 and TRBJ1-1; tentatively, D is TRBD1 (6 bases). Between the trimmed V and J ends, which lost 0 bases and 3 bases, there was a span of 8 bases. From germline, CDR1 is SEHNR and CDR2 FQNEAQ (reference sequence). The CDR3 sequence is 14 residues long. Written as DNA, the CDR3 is TGTGCCAGCAGCTTAGCGGCAGGGGACACTGAAGCTTTCTTT. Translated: CASSLAAGDTEAFF. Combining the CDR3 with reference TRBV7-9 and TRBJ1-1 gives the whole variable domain DTGVSQNPRHKITKRGQNVTFRCDPISEHNRLYWYRQTLGQGPEFLTYFQNEAQLEKSRLLSDRFSAERPKGSFSTLEIQRTEQGDSAMYLCASSLAAGDTEAFFGQGTRLTVV.

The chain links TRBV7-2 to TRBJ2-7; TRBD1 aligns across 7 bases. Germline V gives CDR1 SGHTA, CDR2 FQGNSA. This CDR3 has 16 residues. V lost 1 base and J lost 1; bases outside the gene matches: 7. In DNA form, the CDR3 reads TGTGCCAGCAGCTTAGTCGGAGGCAGGGGGTCCTACGAGCAGTACTTC. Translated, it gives CASSLVGGRGSYEQYF.

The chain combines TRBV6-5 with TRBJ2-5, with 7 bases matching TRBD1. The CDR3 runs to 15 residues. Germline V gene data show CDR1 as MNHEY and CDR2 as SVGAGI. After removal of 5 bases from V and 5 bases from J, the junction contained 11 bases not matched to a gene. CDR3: CASSRRDRVDETQYF. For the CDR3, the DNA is TGTGCCAGCAGTCGCCGGGACAGAGTTGACGAGACCCAGTACTTC.

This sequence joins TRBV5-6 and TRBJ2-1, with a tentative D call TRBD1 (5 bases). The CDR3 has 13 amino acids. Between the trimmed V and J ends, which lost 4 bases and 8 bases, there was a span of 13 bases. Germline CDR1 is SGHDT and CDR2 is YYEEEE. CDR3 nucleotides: TGTGCCAGCAGCGGGGCTGCGATGTATGAGCAGTTCTTC. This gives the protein CASSGAAMYEQFF.

CDR3 in DNA: TGTGCCAGCAGTTTATCGACGGAGAATAATTCACCCCTCCACTTT. It encodes CASSLSTENNSPLHF. The chain joins TRBV27 to TRBJ1-6; D is unresolved. This CDR3 is 15 amino acids long. With 0 bases removed from V and 5 bases from J, the gap between germline ends came to 8 bases. The V gene's germline CDR1 is MNHEY and CDR2 SMNVEV (reference sequence).

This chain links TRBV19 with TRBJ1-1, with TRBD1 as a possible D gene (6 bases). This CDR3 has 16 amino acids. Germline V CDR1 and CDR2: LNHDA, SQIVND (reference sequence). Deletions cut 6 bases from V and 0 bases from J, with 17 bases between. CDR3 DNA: TGTGCCAGTAGCCCATTGGTGCAGGGGCTGAACACTGAAGCTTTCTTT. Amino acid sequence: CASSPLVQGLNTEAFF. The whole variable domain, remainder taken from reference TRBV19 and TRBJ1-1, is DGGITQSPKYLFRKEGQNVTLSCEQNLNHDAMYWYRQDPGQGLRLIYYSQIVNDFQKGDIAEGYSVSREKKESFPLTVTSAQKNPTAFYLCASSPLVQGLNTEAFFGQGTRLTVV.

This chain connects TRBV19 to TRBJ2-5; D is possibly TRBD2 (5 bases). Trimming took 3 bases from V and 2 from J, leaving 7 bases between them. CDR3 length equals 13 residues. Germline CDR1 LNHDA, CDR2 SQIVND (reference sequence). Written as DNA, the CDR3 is TGTGCCAGTAGTATTGAGCGGCAAGAGACCCAGTACTTC. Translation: CASSIERQETQYF.

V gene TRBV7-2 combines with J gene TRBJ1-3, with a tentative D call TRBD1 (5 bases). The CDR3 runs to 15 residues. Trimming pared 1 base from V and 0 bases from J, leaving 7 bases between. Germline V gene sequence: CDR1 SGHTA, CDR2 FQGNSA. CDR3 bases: TGTGCCAGCAGCTTAGGGACAATCTCTGGAAACACCATATATTTT. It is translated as CASSLGTISGNTIYF.

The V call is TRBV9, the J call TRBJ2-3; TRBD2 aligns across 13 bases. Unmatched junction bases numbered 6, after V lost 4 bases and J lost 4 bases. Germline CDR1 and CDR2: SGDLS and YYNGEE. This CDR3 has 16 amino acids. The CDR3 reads CASSTTGLAGSDTQYF. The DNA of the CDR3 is TGTGCCAGCAGCACGACGGGACTAGCGGGATCAGATACGCAGTATTTT. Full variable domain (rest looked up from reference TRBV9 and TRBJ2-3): DSGVTQTPKHLITATGQRVTLRCSPRSGDLSVYWYQQSLDQGLQFLIQYYNGEERAKGNILERFSAQQFPDLHSELNLSSLELGDSALYFCASSTTGLAGSDTQYFGPGTRLTVL.

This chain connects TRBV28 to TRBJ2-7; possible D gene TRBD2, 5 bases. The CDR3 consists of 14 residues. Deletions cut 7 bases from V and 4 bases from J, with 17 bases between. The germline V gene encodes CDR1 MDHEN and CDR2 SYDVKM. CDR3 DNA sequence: TGTGCCAGCATTGGGCGATCGGGAAAATACGAGCAGTACTTC. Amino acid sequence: CASIGRSGKYEQYF. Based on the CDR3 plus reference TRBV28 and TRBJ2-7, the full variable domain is DVKVTQSSRYLVKRTGEKVFLECVQDMDHENMFWYRQDPGLGLRLIYFSYDVKMKEKGDIPEGYSVSREKKERFSLILESASTNQTSMYLCASIGRSGKYEQYFGPGTRLTVT.

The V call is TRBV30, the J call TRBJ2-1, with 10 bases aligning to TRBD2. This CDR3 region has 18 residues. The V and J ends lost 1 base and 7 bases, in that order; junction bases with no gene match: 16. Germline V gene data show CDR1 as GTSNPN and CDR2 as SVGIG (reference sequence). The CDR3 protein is CAWSGQRGGRGFGNEQFF. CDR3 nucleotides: TGTGCCTGGAGTGGCCAGCGGGGGGGCCGAGGATTTGGGAATGAGCAGTTCTTC.

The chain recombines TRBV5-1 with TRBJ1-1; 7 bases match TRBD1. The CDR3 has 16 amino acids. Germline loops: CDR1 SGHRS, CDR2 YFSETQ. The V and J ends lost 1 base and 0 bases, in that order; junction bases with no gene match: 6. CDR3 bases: TGCGCCAGCAGCTTGCTAGGGGGCGAGGTGAACACTGAAGCTTTCTTT. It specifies CASSLLGGEVNTEAFF. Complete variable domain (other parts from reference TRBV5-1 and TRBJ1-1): KAGVTQTPRYLIKTRGQQVTLSCSPISGHRSVSWYQQTPGQGLQFLFEYFSETQRNKGNFPGRFSGRQFSNSRSEMNVSTLELGDSALYLCASSLLGGEVNTEAFFGQGTRLTVV.

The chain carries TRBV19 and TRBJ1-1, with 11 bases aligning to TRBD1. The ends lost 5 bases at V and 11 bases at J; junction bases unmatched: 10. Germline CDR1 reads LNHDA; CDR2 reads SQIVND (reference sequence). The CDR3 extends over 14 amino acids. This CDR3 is CASSFLGQGDYAFF. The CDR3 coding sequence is TGTGCCAGTAGTTTCCTGGGACAGGGGGATTATGCTTTCTTT.

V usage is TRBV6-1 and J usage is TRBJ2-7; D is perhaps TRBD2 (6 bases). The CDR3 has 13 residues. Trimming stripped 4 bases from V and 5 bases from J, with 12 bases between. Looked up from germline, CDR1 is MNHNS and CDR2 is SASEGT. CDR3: CASSGTSLNEQYF. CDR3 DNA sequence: TGTGCCAGCAGTGGAACTAGCTTGAACGAGCAGTACTTC.

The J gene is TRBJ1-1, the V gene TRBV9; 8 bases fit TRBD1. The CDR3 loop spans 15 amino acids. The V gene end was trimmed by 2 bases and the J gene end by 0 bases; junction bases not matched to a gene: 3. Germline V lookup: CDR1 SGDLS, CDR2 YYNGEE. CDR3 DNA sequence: TGTGCCAGCAGCGTGGCAGGGGGCCTGAACACTGAAGCTTTCTTT. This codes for CASSVAGGLNTEAFF.

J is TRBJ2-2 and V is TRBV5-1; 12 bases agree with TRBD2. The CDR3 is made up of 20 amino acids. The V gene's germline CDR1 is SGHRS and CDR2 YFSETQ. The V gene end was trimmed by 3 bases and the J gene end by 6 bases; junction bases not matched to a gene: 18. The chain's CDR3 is CASSSAALAGGFVSPGELFF. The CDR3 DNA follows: TGCGCCAGCAGCTCCGCCGCGCTAGCGGGAGGGTTCGTGAGCCCCGGGGAGCTGTTTTTT. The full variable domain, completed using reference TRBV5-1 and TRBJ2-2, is KAGVTQTPRYLIKTRGQQVTLSCSPISGHRSVSWYQQTPGQGLQFLFEYFSETQRNKGNFPGRFSGRQFSNSRSEMNVSTLELGDSALYLCASSSAALAGGFVSPGELFFGEGSRLTVL.

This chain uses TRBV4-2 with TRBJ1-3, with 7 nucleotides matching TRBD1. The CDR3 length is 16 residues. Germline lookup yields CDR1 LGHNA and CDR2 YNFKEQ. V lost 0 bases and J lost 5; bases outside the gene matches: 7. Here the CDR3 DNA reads TGTGCCAGCAGCCAAGATCAGACAGGGCAAAGAAACACCATATATTTT. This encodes CASSQDQTGQRNTIYF.